The 27 T cell receptor beta chains below come from one sample, sequenced in a study of spatial heterogeneity in lung cancer. TCRdb re-called the 5' RACE reads through MiXCR, storing one row per CDR3 protein. The table lists about 92,000 distinct CDR3 sequences, over 9.5% of them singletons. This sample's time point: sample taken at primary tumor resection. The sample was PBMCs, taken at surgery. The receptors were gathered from a male donor with early-stage non-small cell lung cancer.

This clonotype was detected only a few times. This sequence joins TRBV12-3 or TRBV12-4 and TRBJ1-1, with TRBD1 as a possible D gene (6 bases). The V gene lost 6 bases and the J gene lost 2 bases, with 16 bases spanning the gap. The CDR3 length is 15 residues. The CDR3 here is CASSPGGAGNTEAFF. The CDR3 nucleotides read TGTGCCAGCAGCCCCGGGGGGGCCGGAAACACTGAAGCTTTCTTT.

This clonotype has more than one count but fewer than ten. CDR3 in DNA: TGCGCCAGCAGTCCGGGGGGGTATACCTACGAGCAGTACTTC. Its protein product is CASSPGGYTYEQYF. The rearrangement uses TRBV10-1 and TRBJ2-7; 8 bases are a match to TRBD2. Unmatched junction bases numbered 5, after V lost 5 bases and J lost 2 bases. The CDR3 extends over 14 amino acids. Germline V CDR1 and CDR2: WNHNN, SYGVQD (reference sequence).

The table lists this clonotype with many counts. The rearrangement joins TRBV5-1 to TRBJ2-5; 12 bases match TRBD2. Trimming cost V 4 bases and J 4 bases; bases outside gene matches: 2. Germline lookup yields CDR1 SGHRS and CDR2 YFSETQ. This CDR3 has 14 residues. The CDR3 protein is CASSPGLAGETQYF. The CDR3, as DNA: TGCGCCAGCAGCCCGGGACTAGCGGGAGAGACCCAGTACTTC.

Ten or more counts support this clonotype. The genes are TRBV28 and TRBJ1-6, with unresolved D. Germline V gene data show CDR1 as MDHEN and CDR2 as SYDVKM. CDR3 length: 13 amino acids. V was clipped by 4 bases and J by 13 bases, with 14 bases between them. DNA of the CDR3: TGTGCCAGCAGTTCCACCCAATACTTGCCCCTCCACTTT. It is translated as CASSSTQYLPLHF.

The chain couples TRBV18 to TRBJ1-1; TRBD1 is a possible D gene (5 bases). Per germline, CDR1 KGHSH and CDR2 LQKENI. V dropped 3 bases and J dropped 0 bases, with 11 bases sitting between them. The CDR3 extends over 15 amino acids. The CDR3 is CASSPRGGVNTEAFF. DNA of the CDR3: TGTGCCAGCTCACCCCGCGGGGGAGTGAACACTGAAGCTTTCTTT.

V usage is TRBV3-1 and J usage is TRBJ2-2; either TRBD1 or TRBD2 may supply D (5 bases each). Germline loops: CDR1 LGHDT, CDR2 YNNKEL (reference sequence). V lost 4 bases, J lost 4 bases, and 10 bases lay in between. The CDR3 contains 14 residues. For the CDR3, the DNA is TGTGCCAGCAGCCGGGCAGGGACCACCGGGGAGCTGTTTTTT. As protein: CASSRAGTTGELFF.

The gene calls are TRBV6-2 or TRBV6-3 and TRBJ2-7, with 7 bases matching TRBD1. Per germline, CDR1 MNHEY and CDR2 SVGEGT. With 2 bases clipped from V and 6 bases from J, the junction kept 10 bases outside the gene matches. This CDR3 contains 15 residues. The CDR3 nucleotides read TGTGCCAGCAGTTACCGGCGACAGGGAATCCCCGAGCAGTACTTC. Translation: CASSYRRQGIPEQYF.

This clonotype was detected many times. CDR3 loop: CASSLHSQGQYF. The CDR3 DNA reads TGTGCCAGCAGCCTTCACAGTCAGGGGCAGTACTTC. The chain couples TRBV7-9 to TRBJ2-7; D is possibly TRBD1 (5 bases). Per the germline V gene, CDR1 is SEHNR and CDR2 is FQNEAQ (reference sequence). Trimming pared 5 bases from V and 9 bases from J, leaving 14 bases between. The CDR3 totals 12 residues.

This clonotype showed up just a few times. The rearrangement links TRBV28 to TRBJ2-5; D may be TRBD1 (5 bases). V shed 10 bases and J shed 4 bases, with 16 bases lying between them. CDR1 is MDHEN, CDR2 SYDVKM, per germline. The CDR3 has 13 amino acids. The CDR3 bases are TGTGCCACAACTGGACAATTGGGAGAGACCCAGTACTTC. This encodes CATTGQLGETQYF.

The chain recombines TRBV11-2 with TRBJ2-5, with D possibly called TRBD1 or TRBD2 (6 bases each). Germline V gives CDR1 SGHAT, CDR2 FQNNGV. This CDR3 is built from 14 residues. V gave up 0 bases and J gave up 4 bases, with 9 bases separating them. CDR3 region: CASSLDGGSETQYF. For the CDR3, the DNA is TGTGCCAGCAGCTTAGACGGGGGCTCAGAGACCCAGTACTTC.

This clonotype was counted at least ten times. V gene TRBV4-3 combines with J gene TRBJ2-7; TRBD2 matches at 8 bases. This CDR3 has 15 amino acids. Germline-derived CDR1 and CDR2 are LGHNA and YSLEER. After removal of 1 base from V and 2 bases from J, the junction contained 4 bases not matched to a gene. The CDR3 loop reads CASSQGGLGAYEQYF. The DNA for the CDR3 is TGCGCCAGCAGCCAAGGGGGACTAGGGGCCTACGAGCAGTACTTC.

This clonotype has more than one count but fewer than ten. This chain joins TRBV12-3 or TRBV12-4 and TRBJ1-5, with a tentative D call TRBD1 (6 bases). CDR3 length equals 14 residues. Trimming pared 5 bases from V and 0 bases from J, leaving 8 bases between. CDR3 protein: CASSGTNSNQPQHF. The DNA of the CDR3 is TGTGCCAGCAGTGGGACAAATAGCAATCAGCCCCAGCATTTT.

V gene TRBV30 combines with J gene TRBJ1-4; D is unresolved. The germline gives CDR1 GTSNPN, CDR2 SVGIG (reference sequence). The germline V and J ends were trimmed by 5 bases and 3 bases, with 10 bases remaining between them. CDR3 length: 13 amino acids. The CDR3 coding sequence is TGTGCCTGGGAAGGGCGGTCTAATGAAAAACTGTTTTTT. It specifies CAWEGRSNEKLFF.

The V and J genes are TRBV19 and TRBJ1-5; 9 bases match TRBD1. The CDR3 runs to 18 residues. The germline V gene encodes CDR1 LNHDA and CDR2 SQIVND (reference sequence). Trimming cost V 6 bases and J 0 bases; bases outside gene matches: 12. This CDR3 is CASRPDRGSFYSNQPQHF. The DNA of the CDR3 is TGTGCCAGTAGACCGGACAGGGGATCTTTTTATAGCAATCAGCCCCAGCATTTT.

The V call is TRBV7-2, the J call TRBJ2-1; no clear D gene. Germline values: CDR1 SGHTA, CDR2 FQGNSA. This CDR3 has 14 amino acids. V was trimmed by 2 bases and J by 1 base, leaving 6 bases between them. This CDR3 reads CASSLQRSYNEQFF. The CDR3 nucleotides read TGTGCCAGCAGCTTACAGCGTTCCTACAATGAGCAGTTCTTC.

This clonotype was counted only a few times. The genes are TRBV5-1 and TRBJ1-1, with D maybe TRBD1 (5 bases). This CDR3 contains 15 residues. Germline CDR1 reads SGHRS; CDR2 reads YFSETQ. V was trimmed by 4 bases and J by 0 bases, leaving 13 bases between them. Written as DNA, the CDR3 is TGCGCCAGCAGCCGGGGACGGAGGGTGAACACTGAAGCTTTCTTT. Its protein is CASSRGRRVNTEAFF. Together with reference TRBV5-1 and TRBJ1-1, the CDR3 gives the full variable domain: KAGVTQTPRYLIKTRGQQVTLSCSPISGHRSVSWYQQTPGQGLQFLFEYFSETQRNKGNFPGRFSGRQFSNSRSEMNVSTLELGDSALYLCASSRGRRVNTEAFFGQGTRLTVV.

J is TRBJ2-7 and V is TRBV5-1, with D possibly called TRBD1 or TRBD2 (5 bases each). V was clipped by 7 bases and J by 2 bases, with 13 bases between them. The CDR3 consists of 13 residues. CDR1 SGHRS and CDR2 YFSETQ come from the germline V gene. The CDR3 loop reads CASSRDPAYEQYF. The CDR3 bases are TGCGCCAGCTCCCGGGACCCGGCCTACGAGCAGTACTTC.

The V gene is TRBV20-1, the J gene TRBJ2-7, with 12 bases lining up with TRBD2. V dropped 2 bases and J dropped 3; count of bases not matched to a gene: 11. The CDR3 has 17 residues. Germline V gives CDR1 DFQATT, CDR2 SNEGSKA (reference sequence). The CDR3 coding sequence is TGCAGTGCTAGACGAGGACTAGCGGGACTGATTTACTACGAGCAGTACTTC. Amino acids: CSARRGLAGLIYYEQYF.

In this sample, this clonotype turned up many times. The chain links TRBV7-2 to TRBJ2-3; TRBD2 might be the D (6 bases). V lost 5 bases and J 0 bases, leaving 15 bases between the germline ends. Per the germline V gene, CDR1 is SGHTA and CDR2 is FQGNSA. This CDR3 is 16 amino acids long. CDR3: CASSPVGRLSTDTQYF. The CDR3 bases are TGTGCCAGCAGCCCAGTAGGGAGGCTTAGCACAGATACGCAGTATTTT.

The chain employs TRBV23-1 and TRBJ2-3; TRBD2 aligns across 12 bases. TRBV23-1 is flagged as an ORF with uncertain function. The CDR3 is 18 residues long. The V gene end was trimmed by 7 bases and the J gene end by 1 base; junction bases not matched to a gene: 12. The CDR3 coding sequence is TGCGCCAGCAACCAGACTAGCGGGAGTGGGGATGGCACAGATACGCAGTATTTT. It codes for CASNQTSGSGDGTDTQYF.

This clonotype was observed many times. This rearrangement joins TRBV28 to TRBJ2-7; D not certain. CDR1 is MDHEN and CDR2 is SYDVKM in the germline V gene. The CDR3 totals 12 residues. V gave up 1 base and J gave up 2 bases, with 3 bases separating them. The CDR3 region has the DNA TGTGCCAGCAGTTTATCCCCCTACGAGCAGTACTTC. Amino acid sequence: CASSLSPYEQYF.

This clonotype was found many times. This chain connects TRBV11-2 to TRBJ1-1; D is possibly TRBD1 (5 bases). Trimming left V 5 bases short and J 4 bases short, with 14 bases between. CDR3 length: 14 amino acids. Germline lookup yields CDR1 SGHAT and CDR2 FQNNGV. CDR3: CASSPQGVGTEAFF. CDR3 nucleotides: TGTGCCAGCAGCCCCCAGGGTGTTGGCACTGAAGCTTTCTTT.

The CDR3 DNA follows: TGCAGTGCTAGAAGGAGCGGAATGATGAACACCGGGGAGCTGTTTTTT. As protein: CSARRSGMMNTGELFF. The chain links TRBV20-1 to TRBJ2-2; D is possibly TRBD2 (5 bases). The germline gives CDR1 DFQATT, CDR2 SNEGSKA (reference sequence). The V gene lost 2 bases and the J gene lost 1 base, with 14 bases spanning the gap. CDR3 length: 16 amino acids.

This clonotype has only a few counts. CDR3 sequence (DNA): TGTGCCAGCAGCCCCCCGGGACAGGGCCAAGAGACCCAGTACTTC. Amino acids: CASSPPGQGQETQYF. The V call is TRBV7-8, the J call TRBJ2-5; 9 nucleotides align to TRBD1. The trim removed 5 bases at V and 1 base at J, leaving 5 bases unmatched. The CDR3 contains 15 residues. From germline, CDR1 is SGHVS and CDR2 FQNEAQ. Filled out from reference TRBV7-8 and TRBJ2-5, the complete variable domain reads GAGVSQSPRYKVAKRGQDVALRCDPISGHVSLFWYQQALGQGPEFLTYFQNEAQLDKSGLPSDRFFAERPEGSVSTLKIQRTQQEDSAVYLCASSPPGQGQETQYFGPGTRLLVL.

In this sample, this clonotype turned up a few times. CDR3 bases: TGTGCCAGCAGTTTATCGACACCAGTCCAAGAGACCCAGTACTTC. This codes for CASSLSTPVQETQYF. V gene TRBV28 combines with J gene TRBJ2-5; no definite D call. This CDR3 has 15 residues. The V gene's germline CDR1 is MDHEN and CDR2 SYDVKM. Trimming took 1 base from V and 1 from J, leaving 10 bases between them.

This clonotype was detected ten times or more. The chain is built from TRBV5-1 and TRBJ1-6; D might be TRBD1 (6 bases). This CDR3 region has 16 residues. Trimming removed 3 bases from V and 8 bases from J, with 18 bases in between. Germline V lookup: CDR1 SGHRS, CDR2 YFSETQ. The CDR3 DNA reads as TGCGCCAGCAGCTGGGGCCGGGACATCCGTGATTCACCCCTCCACTTT. Amino acids: CASSWGRDIRDSPLHF. The full variable domain, in which reference TRBV5-1 and TRBJ1-6 provide the parts outside the CDR3, is KAGVTQTPRYLIKTRGQQVTLSCSPISGHRSVSWYQQTPGQGLQFLFEYFSETQRNKGNFPGRFSGRQFSNSRSEMNVSTLELGDSALYLCASSWGRDIRDSPLHFGNGTRLTVT.

The rearrangement uses TRBV20-1 and TRBJ2-1; weak D call: TRBD2 (5 bases). V was cut by 1 base and J by 8 bases, with 9 bases left in between. The CDR3 spans 12 residues. Germline CDR1 and CDR2: DFQATT and SNEGSKA (reference sequence). CDR3 loop: CSARGPGDEQFF. The CDR3 DNA reads as TGCAGTGCTAGAGGTCCCGGGGATGAGCAGTTCTTC.